The 30 T cell receptor beta chains in this list originate from one sample, sequenced in a study of T cell changes during pregnancy in multiple sclerosis. Some clones are missing from TCRdb's copy, which holds only in-frame ones; the method was immunoSEQ multiplex PCR. The repertoire includes under 100,000 clones, more than 90% of them detected once, and more than 0.95% sits in the top ten. The sequencing here drew on peripheral blood, taken in the second trimester of pregnancy. These receptor sequences come from a female donor with multiple sclerosis, enrolled in a pregnancy study.

The V and J genes are TRBV13 and TRBJ1-1; D might be TRBD1 (5 bases). The germline V gene has CDR1 PRHDT and CDR2 FYEKMQ (reference sequence). Trimming cost V 3 bases and J 6 bases, with 14 bases left between them. The CDR3 runs 14 residues. The CDR3 loop reads CASSFPLQVAEAFF. Here the CDR3 DNA reads TGTGCCAGCAGCTTCCCCCTACAGGTCGCTGAAGCTTTCTTT.

The rearrangement uses TRBV28 and TRBJ2-7, with TRBD1 identical over 9 bases. Germline-derived CDR1 and CDR2 are MDHEN and SYDVKM. This CDR3 contains 18 residues. Unmatched junction bases numbered 15, after V lost 0 bases and J lost 6 bases. This CDR3 reads CASSLWGRSGQGGGEQYF. Here the CDR3 DNA reads TGTGCCAGCAGTTTATGGGGTCGGTCGGGACAGGGAGGAGGCGAGCAGTACTTC.

The chain recombines TRBV5-6 with TRBJ2-4, with 7 bases aligning to TRBD1. With V trimmed by 0 bases and J by 3 bases, 6 bases remained unmatched. This CDR3 region has 16 residues. Germline-derived CDR1 and CDR2 are SGHDT and YYEEEE. The CDR3 nucleotides are TGTGCCAGCAGCTTGGACAGGGGAGTGGACAAAAACATTCAGTACTTC. Encoded protein: CASSLDRGVDKNIQYF.

The J gene is TRBJ2-7, the V gene TRBV6-1; TRBD1 matches at 8 bases. The germline gives CDR1 MNHNS, CDR2 SASEGT. Unmatched junction bases numbered 18, after V lost 4 bases and J lost 7 bases. The CDR3 extends over 17 amino acids. The CDR3 region has the DNA TGTGCCAGCAGTGGGAACGGGTGGGACAGGAGGCCTCGAGAGCAGTACTTC. It specifies CASSGNGWDRRPREQYF.

The count of this clone is one. CDR3 in amino acids: CASSHPLLAGTQETQYF. The CDR3 DNA follows: TGTGCCAGCAGCCATCCCCTACTAGCGGGGACACAAGAGACCCAGTACTTC. J is TRBJ2-5 and V is TRBV5-4, with 10 positions matching TRBD2. CDR3 size: 17 residues. The germline V gene has CDR1 SGHNT and CDR2 YYREEE (reference sequence). V gave up 4 bases and J gave up 2 bases; unmatched junction bases: 11.

The CDR3 DNA sequence: TGTGCCAGCAGTGACCAGGGACAGGGGGCTGAGCAGTTCTTC. It specifies CASSDQGQGAEQFF. The V and J genes are TRBV6-4 and TRBJ2-1; 12 nucleotides line up with TRBD1. The V gene's germline CDR1 is MRHNA and CDR2 SNTAGT. CDR3 length: 14 amino acids. J gave up 9 bases and V 2 bases, and 2 bases lay outside the gene matches.

Turning to this clone: Other DNA sequences in this specimen translate into the identical CDR3. V is TRBV5-1 and J is TRBJ2-5, with D uncertain. V was trimmed by 0 bases and J by 5 bases, leaving 8 bases between them. Germline CDR1 reads SGHRS; CDR2 reads YFSETQ. The CDR3 consists of 13 residues. CDR3 region: CASSLGGGETQYF. As DNA, the CDR3 is TGCGCCAGCAGCTTGGGCGGTGGGGAGACCCAGTACTTC.

This clone was observed once. The V gene is TRBV11-2, the J gene TRBJ2-7; D is unclear. This CDR3 spans 15 amino acids. V was cut by 1 base and J by 1 base, with 11 bases left in between. Germline CDR1 SGHAT, CDR2 FQNNGV. CDR3 nucleotide sequence: TGTGCCAGCAGCTTAGGTTACTCGCCTTCCTACGAGCAGTACTTC. It codes for CASSLGYSPSYEQYF.

The chain combines TRBV27 with TRBJ2-7, with D possibly matching TRBD2 (6 bases). Germline V gene sequence: CDR1 MNHEY, CDR2 SMNVEV (reference sequence). V shed 7 bases and J shed 1 base, with 17 bases lying between them. The CDR3 loop spans 15 amino acids. The CDR3 bases are TGTGCCAGCACCCTTAGGAGCGGGTCGTCCTACGAGCAGTACTTC. Translating it yields CASTLRSGSSYEQYF.

The chain couples TRBV7-2 to TRBJ2-1; 7 nucleotides line up with TRBD2. Trimming removed 4 bases from V and 7 bases from J; junction bases left unmatched: 4. Germline CDR1 SGHTA, CDR2 FQGNSA. CDR3 size: 13 residues. In DNA form, the CDR3 reads TGTGCCAGCAGCTCAGCGGGACTTAATGAGCAGTTCTTC. Protein: CASSSAGLNEQFF.

The chain joins TRBV5-4 to TRBJ1-1; D ambiguous. The CDR3 loop spans 13 amino acids. V lost 0 bases and J 6 bases, leaving 9 bases between the germline ends. Germline V gene lookup returns CDR1 SGHNT and CDR2 YYREEE (reference sequence). The CDR3 region is CASSLVNGPEAFF. The CDR3 DNA sequence: TGTGCCAGCAGCTTGGTAAATGGCCCTGAAGCTTTCTTT.

The J gene is TRBJ2-7, the V gene TRBV10-3; a possible D gene is TRBD1 (5 bases). Looked up from germline, CDR1 is ENHRY and CDR2 is SYGVKD. The CDR3 has 10 residues. V was trimmed by 11 bases and J by 5 bases, leaving 10 bases between them. The CDR3 here is CAFNRNEQYF. The CDR3 DNA sequence: TGTGCCTTCAACAGGAACGAGCAGTACTTC.

Only one count was recorded for this clone. The chain has TRBV6-5 and TRBJ2-2; D possibly corresponds to TRBD1 (5 bases). Between the trimmed V and J ends, which lost 10 bases and 0 bases, there was a span of 15 bases. Germline V gene sequence: CDR1 MNHEY, CDR2 SVGAGI. The CDR3 has 15 residues. The CDR3 DNA reads TGTGCCATCAAGAAGGGGCCCTCGAACACCGGGGAGCTGTTTTTT. Translated, it gives CAIKKGPSNTGELFF.

The rearrangement uses TRBV2 and TRBJ2-5, with 7 bases fitting TRBD2. CDR3 length: 17 residues. The trim removed 4 bases at V and 0 bases at J, leaving 11 bases unmatched. Germline CDR1 reads SNHLY; CDR2 reads FYNNEI. The CDR3 loop is CASSGDHGDYYQETQYF. The DNA of the CDR3 is TGTGCCAGCAGTGGAGACCATGGGGACTATTACCAAGAGACCCAGTACTTC.

V usage is TRBV4-3 and J usage is TRBJ2-1; D remains unclear. Trimming removed 0 bases at V and 4 bases at J, with 10 bases between. Germline-derived CDR1 and CDR2 are LGHNA and YSLEER. This CDR3 has 15 residues. The CDR3 spells CASSQDVSVYNEQFF. Here the CDR3 DNA reads TGCGCCAGCAGCCAAGATGTATCCGTATACAATGAGCAGTTCTTC.

The J gene is TRBJ1-2, the V gene TRBV19; no firm D call. CDR3 length equals 13 residues. Trimming shortened V by 0 bases and J by 8 bases, and 10 bases separated the two germline ends. The germline V gene has CDR1 LNHDA and CDR2 SQIVND (reference sequence). CDR3 region: CASSIERLGGYTF. The CDR3 DNA sequence: TGTGCCAGTAGTATAGAACGGCTCGGGGGCTACACCTTC.

This clone was counted a single time. J is TRBJ1-1 and V is TRBV27, with TRBD1 matching 8 bases. Trimming cost V 9 bases and J 1 base; bases outside gene matches: 10. From germline, CDR1 is MNHEY and CDR2 SMNVEV (reference sequence). The CDR3 sequence is 15 residues long. The DNA for the CDR3 is TGTGCCAGTATTTCAGGGGGCTCGGGGAACACTGAAGCTTTCTTT. Its translation is CASISGGSGNTEAFF.

This chain links TRBV27 with TRBJ2-3, with D tentatively TRBD1 (6 bases). Germline V gene sequence: CDR1 MNHEY, CDR2 SMNVEV (reference sequence). The CDR3 is 15 residues long. Trimming took off 2 bases at V and 1 base at J, with 10 bases between the two ends. This CDR3 reads CASSLQQGGTDTQYF. CDR3 nucleotide sequence: TGTGCCAGCAGTTTACAACAGGGAGGCACAGATACGCAGTATTTT.

In nucleotides, the CDR3 is TGTGCCAGCAGTTTGGGGGGAACTGGAAACACCATATATTTT. It specifies CASSLGGTGNTIYF. This sequence joins TRBV27 and TRBJ1-3; the D gene is possibly TRBD1 (5 bases). Trimming took off 3 bases at V and 2 bases at J, with 8 bases between the two ends. CDR3 size: 14 residues. Germline V gene data show CDR1 as MNHEY and CDR2 as SMNVEV (reference sequence).

The gene calls are TRBV7-6 and TRBJ2-2; D ambiguous. Germline V gene sequence: CDR1 SGHVS, CDR2 FNYEAQ. CDR3 size: 12 residues. The V gene lost 2 bases and the J gene lost 6 bases, with 4 bases spanning the gap. The CDR3 here is CASSLLAGELFF. DNA of the CDR3: TGTGCCAGCAGCTTATTAGCCGGGGAGCTGTTTTTT.

This sequence joins TRBV9 and TRBJ2-5, with D perhaps TRBD1 (6 bases). CDR1 is SGDLS and CDR2 is YYNGEE in the germline V gene. This CDR3 has 14 residues. V was trimmed by 3 bases and J by 2 bases, leaving 11 bases between them. In DNA form, the CDR3 reads TGTGCCAGCAGCGGGCCAGGGGTTCAAGAGACCCAGTACTTC. This gives the protein CASSGPGVQETQYF.

This clone has just one count. This chain uses TRBV7-9 with TRBJ2-7; 12 bases match TRBD2. Germline assignment: CDR1 SEHNR and CDR2 FQNEAQ (reference sequence). V was pared by 5 bases and J by 2 bases, with 10 bases of the junction left unmatched. This CDR3 is 17 amino acids long. The CDR3 spells CASSPPWTSGITYEQYF. CDR3 DNA: TGTGCCAGCAGCCCCCCCTGGACTAGCGGGATTACCTACGAGCAGTACTTC.

The rearrangement joins TRBV18 to TRBJ1-1, with 10 bases lining up with TRBD1. Germline values: CDR1 KGHSH, CDR2 LQKENI. CDR3 length: 14 residues. V lost 3 bases to trimming and J lost 6 bases; unmatched junction nucleotides: 4. The CDR3 DNA reads as TGTGCCAGCTCACCGGGACAGGGGTTGGCTGAAGCTTTCTTT. Translated: CASSPGQGLAEAFF.

V gene TRBV28 combines with J gene TRBJ1-2; D is perhaps TRBD1 (6 bases). Germline CDR1 is MDHEN and CDR2 is SYDVKM. The CDR3 sequence is 14 residues long. The germline V and J ends were trimmed by 5 bases and 8 bases, with 18 bases remaining between them. CDR3 in amino acids: CASSADRTSRGYTF. CDR3 DNA sequence: TGTGCCAGCAGTGCTGACAGGACCTCCAGAGGCTACACCTTC.

The chain combines TRBV6-5 with TRBJ2-7, with a weak D call TRBD2 (5 bases). Germline V gives CDR1 MNHEY, CDR2 SVGAGI. This CDR3 comprises 13 residues. V lost 6 bases and J lost 3, with 12 bases in between. The CDR3 DNA follows: TGTGCCAGCAGCCCCACTAGTCACTACGAGCAGTACTTC. Its translation is CASSPTSHYEQYF.

The rearrangement links TRBV11-2 to TRBJ2-3; D is unresolved. The CDR3 loop spans 12 amino acids. The V end was cut by 1 base, the J end by 5 bases, with 4 bases between. Germline V gene lookup returns CDR1 SGHAT and CDR2 FQNNGV. The CDR3 region is CASSLGQDTQYF. CDR3 bases: TGTGCCAGCAGCTTAGGTCAAGATACGCAGTATTTT.

This sequence joins TRBV4-1 and TRBJ1-1; no reliable D call. V was trimmed by 1 base and J by 2 bases, leaving 2 bases between them. The CDR3 length is 12 residues. Germline V gives CDR1 MGHRA, CDR2 YSYEKL. The DNA of the CDR3 is TGCGCCAGCAGCCAAGTAAACACTGAAGCTTTCTTT. It codes for CASSQVNTEAFF.

The V call is TRBV5-1, the J call TRBJ2-5; 7 bases map to TRBD1. The CDR3 is 15 residues long. The V gene's germline CDR1 is SGHRS and CDR2 YFSETQ. Trimming cost V 2 bases and J 4 bases; bases outside gene matches: 8. The CDR3 DNA follows: TGCGCCAGCAGCTTATATAACAGGGGCTTAGAGACCCAGTACTTC. It codes for CASSLYNRGLETQYF.

The chain couples TRBV7-9 to TRBJ2-7, with TRBD2 matching over 12 bases. Germline CDR1 and CDR2: SEHNR and FQNEAQ (reference sequence). CDR3 length equals 15 residues. V dropped 5 bases and J dropped 6; count of bases not matched to a gene: 8. CDR3 nucleotide sequence: TGTGCCAGCAGCCCCTCTAGCGGGAGGGCCTCCGAGCAGTACTTC. It yields the protein CASSPSSGRASEQYF.

This chain links TRBV19 with TRBJ1-5; no firm D call. Germline CDR1 is LNHDA and CDR2 is SQIVND (reference sequence). The CDR3 length is 16 residues. Deletions cut 4 bases from V and 1 base from J, with 14 bases between. CDR3 DNA: TGTGCCAGTAGTAAAGCCCCAGGCCTAAGCAATCAGCCCCAGCATTTT. Protein sequence: CASSKAPGLSNQPQHF.